Included here is one T cell receptor beta chain sequence, with context. It lacks a known antigen. Base qualities are missing; no much larger clone stands one base away. Taken from cysteine to phenylalanine, the CDR3 has 18 residues. The only DNA kept is the CDR3, 54 bases in frame from the first base. The germline V gene gives CDR1 as LGHNA and CDR2 as YSLEER. V has 0 bases trimmed and J has 0 bases trimmed; junction bases matching no gene number 7. This specimen belongs to a study of T cell responses to AZD1222 COVID-19 vaccine (dated by TCRdb to about 2021). At the level of the whole study: TCR sequencing was performed for roughly 250 trial participants, of whom roughly 200 were given two doses of AZD1222 and approximately 25 were given two doses of MenACWY control vaccine. Trial participants were enrolled by age into 18-55, 56-69 and 70-plus year subgroups, with roughly 150, 30 and 60 TCR-sequenced participants respectively. Results and caveats for the whole study, not just this receptor: Reportedly, close to half of the unique spike-specific TCRs recognized epitopes lying outside the regions that are mutated in the B.1.351 and B.1.1.7 variants. In the small 56-69-year group, the increase in depth fell short of significance, most likely because of low power. A significant rise in spike-specific TCR breadth and depth was observed after two AZD1222 doses relative to day 0 and relative to MenACWY recipients. Because no samples from the day 14 peak response were available, repertoires could be characterized only after the peak T cell response. The vaccine-associated CD4 TCRs covered the entire spike protein, and the dominant responses fell in regions 160-218 and 743-854. Participants were mostly white British, with more females than males. The authors suggested clonal diversity may have been underestimated. Only five or six AZD1222 recipients were SARS-CoV-2 seropositive at baseline, limiting conclusions about previously exposed vaccinees.

The time point label here, explained by the study, means: about 28 days (+/-7) after the second vaccine dose. AZD1222 recipients whose second dose came at about 4 weeks and those whose second dose came at about 12 weeks were combined into one group, since spike-specific TCR depth and breadth did not differ between the two schedules. Vaccinee samples came from UK trials COV001 and COV002, including a single-blind randomized controlled phase 2/3 trial of AZD1222 (ChAdOx1 nCoV-19) in healthy adults. Trial participant PBMC samples were collected at day 0 and day 28 after the second dose for TCRbeta chain sequencing. The CDR3 regions of human TCRbeta chains were subjected to immunosequencing. The source study handled its data this way. TCRs in the repertoires were compared against a reference library of SARS-CoV-2-specific TCRs that had been generated with the MIRA antigen-specificity platform. Breadth meant the fraction of unique TCRs that were SARS-CoV-2-associated, whereas depth meant the fraction of total T cells that were SARS-CoV-2-associated. Using the MIRA data, each spike-specific TCR was assigned both to the spike region to which the TCR was reactive and to a CD4 or CD8 class. Log10-transformed breadth and depth values were compared by one-way ANOVA with Sidak's multiple comparisons tests. TCRdb re-hosts the immuneACCESS table, in-frame sequences only. Its copies lack some clones; in the studies checked, an unresolved V gene accounts for under half of them, and the cause for the rest is not known. V and J calls plus clone size are reproduced from that table; the DNA served to infer D and trimming. In all, the sample holds about 180,000 clones, and approximately 86% of those were seen once. The ten most abundant clones make up 11% of the sample.

The rearranged chain carries TRBV4-3 and TRBJ2-4, and 8 junction bases match TRBD1. This sequence originates from an adult who received the AZD1222 COVID-19 vaccine. The source material was peripheral blood, sampled 28 days after the second AZD1222 dose. The nucleotides are TGCGCCAGCAGCCAAGATGTAGGACAGGGTTTAGCCAAAAACATTCAGTACTTC. Translated, this is CASSQDVGQGLAKNIQYF.